The T cell receptor (beta chain) described here comes from a study of blood T cell repertoires in COVID-19. As for the study in general: COVID-19 samples, acute and convalescent, were from the United States, Italy and Spain. T cells, B-cell-depleted T cells, or PBMCs provided the cDNA or gDNA that served as material.

Under the authors' procedure: By means of reference gene primer amplification, nucleated cell counts were estimated. The repertoire was sequenced with immunoSEQ multiplex PCR; TCRdb's copy has only in-frame clones and lacks some. V and J calls and clone size come straight from that table; D and trimming were deduced from the DNA. The sample carries around 120,000 clones, about 85% recorded once. Sequencing input: peripheral blood. This receptor was obtained from a human donor in a cohort sampled during active COVID-19.

This CDR3 is CASSGLAGGGNIQYF. CDR3 DNA sequence: TGTGCCAGCAGCGGACTAGCGGGAGGGGGAAACATTCAGTACTTC. The rearrangement uses TRBV6-5 and TRBJ2-4, with TRBD2 identical over 15 bases. With V trimmed by 6 bases and J by 6 bases, 3 bases remained unmatched. Germline V gene lookup returns CDR1 MNHEY and CDR2 SVGAGI. The CDR3 has 15 amino acids.